Below are 2 T cell receptor beta chains sequenced from a single sample in a study of blood T cell repertoires in COVID-19. Libraries were prepared by immunoSEQ multiplex PCR; TCRdb keeps only in-frame clonotypes and omits some of them. The repertoire includes some 80,000 clones, about 82% of them detected once, and 22% sits in the top ten. Sequencing was performed on peripheral blood. The receptors come from a woman aged 80 or over in a cohort sampled during active or convalescent COVID-19.

The rearrangement links TRBV7-9 to TRBJ1-1, with 8 bases identical to TRBD1. CDR1 SEHNR and CDR2 FQNEAQ come from the germline V gene (reference sequence). The CDR3 has 15 amino acids. The V and J ends lost 1 base and 7 bases, in that order; junction bases with no gene match: 8. The CDR3 sequence: CASSLVSGGLVEAFF. The CDR3, as DNA: TGTGCCAGCAGCTTAGTGTCAGGGGGCCTTGTTGAAGCTTTCTTT.

This clone came up once. This chain links TRBV30 with TRBJ1-5; TRBD1 matches 7 bases. The CDR3 has 15 amino acids. Germline CDR1 GTSNPN, CDR2 SVGIG (reference sequence). The V gene end was trimmed by 0 bases and the J gene end by 1 base; junction bases not matched to a gene: 3. The CDR3 region has the DNA TGTGCCTGGAGTGTAATGGGACAGAGCAATCAGCCCCAGCATTTT. Translating gives CAWSVMGQSNQPQHF.